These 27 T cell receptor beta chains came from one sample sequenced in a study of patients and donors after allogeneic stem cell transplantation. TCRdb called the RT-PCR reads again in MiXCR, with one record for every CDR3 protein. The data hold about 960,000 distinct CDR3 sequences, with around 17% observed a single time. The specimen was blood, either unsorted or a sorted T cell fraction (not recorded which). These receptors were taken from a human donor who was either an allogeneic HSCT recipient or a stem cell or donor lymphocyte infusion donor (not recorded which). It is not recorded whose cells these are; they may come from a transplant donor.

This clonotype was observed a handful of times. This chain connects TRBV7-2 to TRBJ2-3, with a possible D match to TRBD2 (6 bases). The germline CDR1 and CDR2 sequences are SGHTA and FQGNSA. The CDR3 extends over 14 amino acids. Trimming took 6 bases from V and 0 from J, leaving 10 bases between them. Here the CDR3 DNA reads TGTGCCAGCAGTTATACTAGCAGCACAGATACGCAGTATTTT. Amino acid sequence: CASSYTSSTDTQYF. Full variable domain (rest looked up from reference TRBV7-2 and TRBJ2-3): GAGVSQSPSNKVTEKGKDVELRCDPISGHTALYWYRQSLGQGLEFLIYFQGNSAPDKSGLPSDRFSAERTGGSVSTLTIQRTQQEDSAVYLCASSYTSSTDTQYFGPGTRLTVL.

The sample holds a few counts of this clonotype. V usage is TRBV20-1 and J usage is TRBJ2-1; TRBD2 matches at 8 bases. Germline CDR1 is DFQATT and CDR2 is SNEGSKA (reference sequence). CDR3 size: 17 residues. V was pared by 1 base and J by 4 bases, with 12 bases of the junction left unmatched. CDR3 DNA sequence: TGCAGTGCTAGAGTGGGGTTAGCGGGGTATAAATACAATGAGCAGTTCTTC. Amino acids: CSARVGLAGYKYNEQFF.

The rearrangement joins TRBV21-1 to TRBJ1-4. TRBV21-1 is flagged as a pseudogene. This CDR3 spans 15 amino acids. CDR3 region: CASSASEALNEKLFF. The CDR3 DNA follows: TGTGCCAGCAGCGCCTCAGAGGCTTTAAATGAAAAACTGTTTTTT.

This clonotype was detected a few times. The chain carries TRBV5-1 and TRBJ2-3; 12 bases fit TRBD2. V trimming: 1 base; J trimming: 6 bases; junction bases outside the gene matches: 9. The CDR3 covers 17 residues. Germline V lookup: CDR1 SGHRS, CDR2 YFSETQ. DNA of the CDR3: TGCGCCAGCAGCTTGCACCCGACTAGCGGGAGTTTGGATACGCAGTATTTT. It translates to CASSLHPTSGSLDTQYF.

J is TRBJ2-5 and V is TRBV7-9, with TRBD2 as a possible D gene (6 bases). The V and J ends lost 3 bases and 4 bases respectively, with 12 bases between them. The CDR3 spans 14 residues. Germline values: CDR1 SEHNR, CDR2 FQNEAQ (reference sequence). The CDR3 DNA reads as TGTGCCAGCAGCTTTTTCTCGGGAGTAGAGACCCAGTACTTC. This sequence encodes CASSFFSGVETQYF.

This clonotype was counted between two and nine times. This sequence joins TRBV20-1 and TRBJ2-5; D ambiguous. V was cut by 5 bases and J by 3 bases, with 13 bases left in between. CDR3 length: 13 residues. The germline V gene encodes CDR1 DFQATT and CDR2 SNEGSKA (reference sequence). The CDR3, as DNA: TGCAGTGCTCCTGACCTAAACGAAGAGACCCAGTACTTC. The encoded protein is CSAPDLNEETQYF.

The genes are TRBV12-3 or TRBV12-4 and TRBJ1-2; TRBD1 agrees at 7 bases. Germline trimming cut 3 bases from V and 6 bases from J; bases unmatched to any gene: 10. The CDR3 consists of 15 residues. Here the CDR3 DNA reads TGTGCCAGCAGTTTTTCGGCAGGGGGAGCGAATGGCTACACCTTC. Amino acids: CASSFSAGGANGYTF.

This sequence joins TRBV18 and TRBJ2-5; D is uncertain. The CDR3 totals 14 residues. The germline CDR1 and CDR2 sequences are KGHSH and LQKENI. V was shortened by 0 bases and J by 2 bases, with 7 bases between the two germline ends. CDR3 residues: CASSPPAPQETQYF. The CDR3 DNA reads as TGTGCCAGCTCACCACCAGCCCCTCAAGAGACCCAGTACTTC.

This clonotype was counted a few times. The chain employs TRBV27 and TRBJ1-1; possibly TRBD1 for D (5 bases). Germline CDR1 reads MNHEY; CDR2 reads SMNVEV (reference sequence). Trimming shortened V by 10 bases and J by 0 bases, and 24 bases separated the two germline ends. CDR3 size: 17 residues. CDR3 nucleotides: TGTGCCACCCTCCGCTCGGTGGCCGGGACGCTGAACACTGAAGCTTTCTTT. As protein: CATLRSVAGTLNTEAFF.

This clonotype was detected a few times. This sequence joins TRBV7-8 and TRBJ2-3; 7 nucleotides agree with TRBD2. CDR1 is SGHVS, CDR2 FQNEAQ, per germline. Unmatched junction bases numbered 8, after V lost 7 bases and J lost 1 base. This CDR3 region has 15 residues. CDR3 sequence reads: CASTPPSGRTDTQYF. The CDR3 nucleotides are TGTGCCAGCACCCCTCCTAGCGGCCGCACAGATACGCAGTATTTT.

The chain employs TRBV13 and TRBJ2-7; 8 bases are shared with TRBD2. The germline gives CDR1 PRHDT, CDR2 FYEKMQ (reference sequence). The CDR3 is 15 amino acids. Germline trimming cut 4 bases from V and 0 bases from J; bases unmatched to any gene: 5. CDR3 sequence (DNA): TGTGCCAGCAGCTCACTAGCGGAGCTCTCCTACGAGCAGTACTTC. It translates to CASSSLAELSYEQYF.

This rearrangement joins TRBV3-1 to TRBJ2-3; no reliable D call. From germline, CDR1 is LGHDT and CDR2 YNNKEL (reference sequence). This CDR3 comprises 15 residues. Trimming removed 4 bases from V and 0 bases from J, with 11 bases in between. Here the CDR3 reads CASSPRSRSTDTQYF. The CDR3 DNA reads TGTGCCAGCAGCCCCCGTTCGAGGAGCACAGATACGCAGTATTTT.

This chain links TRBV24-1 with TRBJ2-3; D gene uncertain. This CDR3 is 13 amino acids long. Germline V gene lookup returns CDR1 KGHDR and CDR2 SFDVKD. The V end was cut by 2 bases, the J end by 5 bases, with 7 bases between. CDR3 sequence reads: CATSDSPEDTQYF. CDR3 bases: TGTGCCACCAGTGATTCCCCTGAAGATACGCAGTATTTT.

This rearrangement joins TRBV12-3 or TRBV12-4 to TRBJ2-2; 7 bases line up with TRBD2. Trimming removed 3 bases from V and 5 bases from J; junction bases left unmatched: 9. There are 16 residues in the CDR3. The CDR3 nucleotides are TGTGCCAGCAGTTTTTATCCAGCGGGATTTACCGGGGAGCTGTTTTTT. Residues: CASSFYPAGFTGELFF.

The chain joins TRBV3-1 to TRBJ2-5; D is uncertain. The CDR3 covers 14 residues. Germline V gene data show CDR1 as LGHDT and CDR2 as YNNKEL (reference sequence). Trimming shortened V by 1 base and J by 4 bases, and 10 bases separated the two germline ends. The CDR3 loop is CASSQVERVETQYF. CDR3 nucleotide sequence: TGTGCCAGCAGCCAAGTTGAGAGAGTAGAGACCCAGTACTTC.

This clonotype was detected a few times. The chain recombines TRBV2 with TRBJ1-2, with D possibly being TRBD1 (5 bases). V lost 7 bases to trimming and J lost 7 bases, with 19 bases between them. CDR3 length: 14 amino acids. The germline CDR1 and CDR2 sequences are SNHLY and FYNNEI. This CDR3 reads CASIMGTPSGGYTF. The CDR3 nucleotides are TGTGCCAGCATTATGGGGACGCCCAGCGGTGGCTACACCTTC.

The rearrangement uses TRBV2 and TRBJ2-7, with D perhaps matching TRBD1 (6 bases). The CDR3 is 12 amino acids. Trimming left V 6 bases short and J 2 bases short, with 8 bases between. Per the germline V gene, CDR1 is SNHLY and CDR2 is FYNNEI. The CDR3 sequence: CASRDRPYEQYF. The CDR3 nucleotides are TGTGCCAGCAGAGACAGGCCCTACGAGCAGTACTTC. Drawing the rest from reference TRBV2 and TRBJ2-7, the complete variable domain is EPEVTQTPSHQVTQMGQEVILRCVPISNHLYFYWYRQILGQKVEFLVSFYNNEISEKSEIFDDQFSVERPDGSNFTLKIRSTKLEDSAMYFCASRDRPYEQYFGPGTRLTVT.

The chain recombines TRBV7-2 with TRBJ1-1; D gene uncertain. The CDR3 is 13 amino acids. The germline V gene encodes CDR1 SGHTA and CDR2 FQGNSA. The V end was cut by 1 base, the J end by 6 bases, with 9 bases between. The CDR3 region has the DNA TGTGCCAGCAGCTTAGTTCTAACGCCTGAAGCTTTCTTT. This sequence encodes CASSLVLTPEAFF. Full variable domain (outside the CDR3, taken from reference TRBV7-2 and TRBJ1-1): GAGVSQSPSNKVTEKGKDVELRCDPISGHTALYWYRQSLGQGLEFLIYFQGNSAPDKSGLPSDRFSAERTGGSVSTLTIQRTQQEDSAVYLCASSLVLTPEAFFGQGTRLTVV.

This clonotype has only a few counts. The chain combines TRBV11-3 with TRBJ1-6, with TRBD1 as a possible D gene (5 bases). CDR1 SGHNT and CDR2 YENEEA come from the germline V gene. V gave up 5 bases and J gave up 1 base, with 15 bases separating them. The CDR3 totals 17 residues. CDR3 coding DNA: TGTGCCAGCAGCCTCCAACGGGGGAAGTCCTATAATTCACCCCTCCACTTT. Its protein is CASSLQRGKSYNSPLHF.

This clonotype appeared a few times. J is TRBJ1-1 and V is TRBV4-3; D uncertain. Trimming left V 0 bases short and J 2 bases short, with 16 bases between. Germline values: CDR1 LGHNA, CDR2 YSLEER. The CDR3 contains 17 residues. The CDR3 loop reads CASSQDLWVSINTEAFF. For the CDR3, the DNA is TGCGCCAGCAGCCAAGACCTCTGGGTCAGTATTAACACTGAAGCTTTCTTT.

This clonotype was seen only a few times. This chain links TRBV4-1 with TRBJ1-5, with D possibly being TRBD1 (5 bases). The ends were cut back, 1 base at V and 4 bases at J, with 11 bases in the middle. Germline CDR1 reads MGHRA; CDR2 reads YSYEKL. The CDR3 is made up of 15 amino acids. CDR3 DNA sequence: TGCGCCAGCAGCCAAGTTCAGGGACTGAATCAGCCCCAGCATTTT. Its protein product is CASSQVQGLNQPQHF.

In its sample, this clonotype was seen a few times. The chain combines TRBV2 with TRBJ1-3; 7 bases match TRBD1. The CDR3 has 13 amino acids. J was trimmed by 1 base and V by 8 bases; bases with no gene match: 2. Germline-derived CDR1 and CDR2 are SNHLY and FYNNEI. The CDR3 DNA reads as TGTGCCAGCGGACAGGATTCTGGAAACACCATATATTTT. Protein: CASGQDSGNTIYF.

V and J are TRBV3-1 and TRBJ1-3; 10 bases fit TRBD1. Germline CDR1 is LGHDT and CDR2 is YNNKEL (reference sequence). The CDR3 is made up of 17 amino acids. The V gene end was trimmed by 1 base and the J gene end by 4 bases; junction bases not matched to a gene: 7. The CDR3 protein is CASSQGQGATSGNTIYF. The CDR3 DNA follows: TGTGCCAGCAGCCAAGGACAGGGGGCAACGTCGGGAAACACCATATATTTT.

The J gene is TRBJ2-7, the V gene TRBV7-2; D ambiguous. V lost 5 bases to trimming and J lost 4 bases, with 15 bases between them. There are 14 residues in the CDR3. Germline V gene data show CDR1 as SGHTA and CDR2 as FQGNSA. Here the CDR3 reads CASSPRAQSYEQYF. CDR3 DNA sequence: TGTGCCAGCAGCCCACGGGCCCAATCTTACGAGCAGTACTTC.

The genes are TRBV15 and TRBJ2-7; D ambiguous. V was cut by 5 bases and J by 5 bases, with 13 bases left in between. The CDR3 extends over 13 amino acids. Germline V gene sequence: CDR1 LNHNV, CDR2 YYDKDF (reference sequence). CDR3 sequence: CATSYRRGDEQYF. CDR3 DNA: TGTGCCACCAGCTATCGTCGTGGGGACGAGCAGTACTTC.

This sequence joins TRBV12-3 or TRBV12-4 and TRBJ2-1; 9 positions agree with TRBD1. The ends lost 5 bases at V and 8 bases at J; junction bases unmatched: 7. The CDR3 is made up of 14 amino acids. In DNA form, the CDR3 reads TGTGCCAGCAGTATGACAGGGGGGCGGGATGAGCAGTTCTTC. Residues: CASSMTGGRDEQFF.

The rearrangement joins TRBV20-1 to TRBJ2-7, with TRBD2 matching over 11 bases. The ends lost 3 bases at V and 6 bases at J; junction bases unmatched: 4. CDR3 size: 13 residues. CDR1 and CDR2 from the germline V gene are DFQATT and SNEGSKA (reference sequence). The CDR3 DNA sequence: TGCAGTGCTAGTACTAGCGGGAGACGCGAGCAGTACTTC. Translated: CSASTSGRREQYF.